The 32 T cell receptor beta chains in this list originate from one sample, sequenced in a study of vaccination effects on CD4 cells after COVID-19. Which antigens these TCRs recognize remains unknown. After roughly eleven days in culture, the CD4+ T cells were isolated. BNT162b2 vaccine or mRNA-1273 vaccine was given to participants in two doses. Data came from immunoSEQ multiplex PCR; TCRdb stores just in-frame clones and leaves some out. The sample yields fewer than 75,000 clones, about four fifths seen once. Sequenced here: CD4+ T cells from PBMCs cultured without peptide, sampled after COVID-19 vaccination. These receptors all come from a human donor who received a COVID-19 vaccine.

CDR3 bases: TGTGCCAGCTCACTGGGGAATGAAAAACTGTTTTTT. Residues: CASSLGNEKLFF. This chain connects TRBV18 to TRBJ1-4; D gene unclear. The ends were cut back, 4 bases at V and 5 bases at J, with 5 bases in the middle. The CDR3 totals 12 residues. Germline V lookup: CDR1 KGHSH, CDR2 LQKENI.

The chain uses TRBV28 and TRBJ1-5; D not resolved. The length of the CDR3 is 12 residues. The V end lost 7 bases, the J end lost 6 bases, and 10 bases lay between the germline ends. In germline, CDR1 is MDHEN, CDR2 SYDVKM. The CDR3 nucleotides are TGTGCCAGCACCTATTGGGGTCAGCCCCAGCATTTT. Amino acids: CASTYWGQPQHF.

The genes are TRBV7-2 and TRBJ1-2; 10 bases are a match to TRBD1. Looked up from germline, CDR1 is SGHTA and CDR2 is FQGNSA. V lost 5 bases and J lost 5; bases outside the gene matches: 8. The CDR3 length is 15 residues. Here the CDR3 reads CASSDAGTGVYGYTF. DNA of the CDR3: TGTGCCAGCAGCGACGCCGGGACAGGGGTTTATGGCTACACCTTC.

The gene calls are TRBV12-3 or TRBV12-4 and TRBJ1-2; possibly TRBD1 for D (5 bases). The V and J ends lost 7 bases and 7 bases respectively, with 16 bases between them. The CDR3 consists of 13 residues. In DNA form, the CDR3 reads TGTGCCAGCAAAACCAGGGCGTCGAGTGGCTACACCTTC. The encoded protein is CASKTRASSGYTF.

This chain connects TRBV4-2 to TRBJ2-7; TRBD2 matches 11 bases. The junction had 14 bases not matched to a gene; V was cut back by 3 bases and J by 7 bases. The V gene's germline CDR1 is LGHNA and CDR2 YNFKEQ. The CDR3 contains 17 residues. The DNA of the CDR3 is TGTGCCAGCAGCCATAATCCCCCGACTAGCGGGGCGGTAGAGCAGTACTTC. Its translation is CASSHNPPTSGAVEQYF.

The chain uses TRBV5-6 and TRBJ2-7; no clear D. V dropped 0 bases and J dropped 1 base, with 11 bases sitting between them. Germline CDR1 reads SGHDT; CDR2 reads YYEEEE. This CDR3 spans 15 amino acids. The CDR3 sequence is CASSLVGRSSYEQYF. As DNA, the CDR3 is TGTGCCAGCAGCTTGGTCGGCCGCTCATCCTACGAGCAGTACTTC.

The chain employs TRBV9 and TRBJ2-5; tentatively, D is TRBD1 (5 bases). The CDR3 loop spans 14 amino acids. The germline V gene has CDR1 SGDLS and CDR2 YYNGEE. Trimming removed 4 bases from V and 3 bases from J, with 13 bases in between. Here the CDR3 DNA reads TGTGCCAGCAGCCCTAGGGGTACTAAAGAGACCCAGTACTTC. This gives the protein CASSPRGTKETQYF.

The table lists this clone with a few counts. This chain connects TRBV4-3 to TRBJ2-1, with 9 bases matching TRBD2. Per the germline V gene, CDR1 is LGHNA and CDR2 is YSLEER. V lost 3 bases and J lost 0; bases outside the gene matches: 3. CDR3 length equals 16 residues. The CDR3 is CASSQYSGSSYNEQFF. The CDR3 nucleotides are TGCGCCAGCAGCCAGTATAGCGGGAGCTCCTACAATGAGCAGTTCTTC.

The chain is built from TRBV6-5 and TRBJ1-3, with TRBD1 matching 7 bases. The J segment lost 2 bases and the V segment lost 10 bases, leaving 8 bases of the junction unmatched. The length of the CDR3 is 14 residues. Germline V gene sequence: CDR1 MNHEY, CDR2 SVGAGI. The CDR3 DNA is TGTGCCACCATCGCGACAGGGCCTGGAAACACCATATATTTT. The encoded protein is CATIATGPGNTIYF.

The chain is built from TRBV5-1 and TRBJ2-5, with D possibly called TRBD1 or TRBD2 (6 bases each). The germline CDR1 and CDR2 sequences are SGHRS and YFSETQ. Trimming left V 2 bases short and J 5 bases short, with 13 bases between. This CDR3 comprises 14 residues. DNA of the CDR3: TGCGCCAGCAGCTTCGGGGGCGCCGGGGAGACCCAGTACTTC. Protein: CASSFGGAGETQYF.

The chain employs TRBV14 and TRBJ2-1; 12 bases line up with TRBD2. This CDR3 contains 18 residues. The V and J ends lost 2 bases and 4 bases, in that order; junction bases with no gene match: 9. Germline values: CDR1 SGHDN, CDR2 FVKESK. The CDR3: CASSQQVTSGRWYNEQFF. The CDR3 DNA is TGTGCCAGCAGCCAACAAGTGACTAGCGGGAGATGGTACAATGAGCAGTTCTTC.

In DNA, the CDR3 is TGTGCCAGCAGCTTAGGGGTCACAGATACGCAGTATTTT. Translation: CASSLGVTDTQYF. V usage is TRBV7-3 and J usage is TRBJ2-3; D gene uncertain. Trimming removed 2 bases from V and 2 bases from J, with 5 bases in between. The germline gives CDR1 SGHTA, CDR2 FQGTGA. The CDR3 totals 13 residues.

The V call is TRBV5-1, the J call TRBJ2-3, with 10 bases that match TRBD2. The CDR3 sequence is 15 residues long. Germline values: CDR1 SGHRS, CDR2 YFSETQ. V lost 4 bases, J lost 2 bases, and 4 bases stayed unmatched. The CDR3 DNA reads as TGCGCCAGCAGCGTAGCGGGAGGAGACACAGATACGCAGTATTTT. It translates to CASSVAGGDTDTQYF. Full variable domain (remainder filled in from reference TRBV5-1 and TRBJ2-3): KAGVTQTPRYLIKTRGQQVTLSCSPISGHRSVSWYQQTPGQGLQFLFEYFSETQRNKGNFPGRFSGRQFSNSRSEMNVSTLELGDSALYLCASSVAGGDTDTQYFGPGTRLTVL.

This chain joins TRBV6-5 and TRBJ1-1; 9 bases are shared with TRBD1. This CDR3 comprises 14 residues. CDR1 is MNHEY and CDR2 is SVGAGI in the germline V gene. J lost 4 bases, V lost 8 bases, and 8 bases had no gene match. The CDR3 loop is CASRGGQGITEAFF. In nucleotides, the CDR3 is TGTGCCAGCCGGGGGGGACAGGGTATCACTGAAGCTTTCTTT.

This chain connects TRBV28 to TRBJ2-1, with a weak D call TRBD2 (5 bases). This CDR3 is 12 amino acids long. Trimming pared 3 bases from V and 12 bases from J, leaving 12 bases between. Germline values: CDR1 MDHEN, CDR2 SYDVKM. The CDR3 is CASSFPQRTQFF. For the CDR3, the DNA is TGTGCCAGCAGTTTCCCCCAGCGGACGCAGTTCTTC.

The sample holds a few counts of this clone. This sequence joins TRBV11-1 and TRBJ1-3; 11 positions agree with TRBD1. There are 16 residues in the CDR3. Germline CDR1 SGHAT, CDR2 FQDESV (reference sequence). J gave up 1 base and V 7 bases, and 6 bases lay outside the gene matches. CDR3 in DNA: TGTGCCAGCACCAGGACAGGGGGCCCGTCTGGAAACACCATATATTTT. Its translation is CASTRTGGPSGNTIYF. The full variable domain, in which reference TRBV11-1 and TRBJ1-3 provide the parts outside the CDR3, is EAEVAQSPRYKITEKSQAVAFWCDPISGHATLYWYRQILGQGPELLVQFQDESVVDDSQLPKDRFSAERLKGVDSTLKIQPAELGDSAMYLCASTRTGGPSGNTIYFGEGSWLTVV.

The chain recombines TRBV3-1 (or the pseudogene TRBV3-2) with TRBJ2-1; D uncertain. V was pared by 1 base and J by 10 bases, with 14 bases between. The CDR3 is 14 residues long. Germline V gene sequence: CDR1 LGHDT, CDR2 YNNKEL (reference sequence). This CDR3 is CASSQVAPLGEQFF. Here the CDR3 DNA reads TGTGCCAGCAGCCAAGTTGCTCCTCTTGGGGAGCAGTTCTTC.

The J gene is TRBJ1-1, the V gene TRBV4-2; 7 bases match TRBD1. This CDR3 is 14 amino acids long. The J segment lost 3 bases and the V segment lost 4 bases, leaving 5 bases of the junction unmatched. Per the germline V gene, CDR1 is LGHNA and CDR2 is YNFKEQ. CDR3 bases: TGTGCCAGCAGCCTACAGGGGTGGGACACTGAAGCTTTCTTT. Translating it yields CASSLQGWDTEAFF.

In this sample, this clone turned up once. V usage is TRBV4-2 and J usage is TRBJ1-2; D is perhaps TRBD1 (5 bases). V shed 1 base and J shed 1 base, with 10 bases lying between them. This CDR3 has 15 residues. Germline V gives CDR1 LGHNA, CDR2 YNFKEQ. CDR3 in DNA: TGTGCCAGCAGCCAAGCGGGGGAGGGTAACTATGGCTACACCTTC. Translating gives CASSQAGEGNYGYTF.

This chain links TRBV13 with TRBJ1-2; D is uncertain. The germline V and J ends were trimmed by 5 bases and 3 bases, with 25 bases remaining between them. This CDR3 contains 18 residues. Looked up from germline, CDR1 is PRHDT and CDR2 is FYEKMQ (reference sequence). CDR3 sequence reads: CASSKRSTSGPQHYGYTF. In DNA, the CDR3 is TGTGCCAGCAGCAAAAGAAGTACCTCGGGCCCACAACACTATGGCTACACCTTC.

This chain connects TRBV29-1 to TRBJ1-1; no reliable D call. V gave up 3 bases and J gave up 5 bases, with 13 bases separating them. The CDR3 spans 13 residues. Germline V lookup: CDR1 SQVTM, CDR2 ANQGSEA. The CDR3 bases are TGCAGCGTTGAGAAGGGTTTTGGGACTGAAGCTTTCTTT. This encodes CSVEKGFGTEAFF.

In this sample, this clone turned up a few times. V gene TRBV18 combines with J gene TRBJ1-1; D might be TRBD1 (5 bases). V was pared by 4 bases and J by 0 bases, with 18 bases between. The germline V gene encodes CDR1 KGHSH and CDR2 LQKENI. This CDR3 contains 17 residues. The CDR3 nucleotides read TGTGCCAGCTCACAAGGACAAGGACCCAACATGAACACTGAAGCTTTCTTT. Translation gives CASSQGQGPNMNTEAFF.

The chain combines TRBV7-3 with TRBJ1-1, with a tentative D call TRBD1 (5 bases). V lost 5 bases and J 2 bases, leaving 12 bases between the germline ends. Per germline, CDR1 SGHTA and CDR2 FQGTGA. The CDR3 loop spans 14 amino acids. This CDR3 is CASSPGYLNTEAFF. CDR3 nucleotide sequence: TGTGCCAGCAGCCCAGGGTACTTAAACACTGAAGCTTTCTTT.

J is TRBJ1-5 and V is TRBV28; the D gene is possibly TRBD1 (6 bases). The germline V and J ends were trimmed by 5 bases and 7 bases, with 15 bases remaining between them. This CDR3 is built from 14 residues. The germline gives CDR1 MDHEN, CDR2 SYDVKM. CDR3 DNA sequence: TGTGCCAGCAGTCGGGGGCAGGGCAGACAGCCCCAGCATTTT. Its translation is CASSRGQGRQPQHF.

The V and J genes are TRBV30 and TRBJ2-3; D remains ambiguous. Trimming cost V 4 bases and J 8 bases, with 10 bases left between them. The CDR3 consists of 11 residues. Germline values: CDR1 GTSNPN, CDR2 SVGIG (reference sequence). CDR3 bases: TGTGCCTGGATATTTGGCGGTACGCAGTATTTT. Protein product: CAWIFGGTQYF.

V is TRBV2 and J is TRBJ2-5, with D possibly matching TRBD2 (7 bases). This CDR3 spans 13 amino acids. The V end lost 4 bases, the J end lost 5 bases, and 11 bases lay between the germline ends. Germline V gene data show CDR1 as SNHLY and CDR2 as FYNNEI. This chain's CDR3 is CASSGGGFETQYF. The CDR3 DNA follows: TGTGCCAGCAGTGGGGGGGGCTTTGAGACCCAGTACTTC.

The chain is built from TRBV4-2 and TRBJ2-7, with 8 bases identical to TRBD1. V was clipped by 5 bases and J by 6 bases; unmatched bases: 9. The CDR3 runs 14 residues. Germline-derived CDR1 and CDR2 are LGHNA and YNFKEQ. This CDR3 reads CASSARTGRAEQYF. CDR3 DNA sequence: TGTGCCAGCAGCGCTCGGACAGGGCGGGCCGAGCAGTACTTC.

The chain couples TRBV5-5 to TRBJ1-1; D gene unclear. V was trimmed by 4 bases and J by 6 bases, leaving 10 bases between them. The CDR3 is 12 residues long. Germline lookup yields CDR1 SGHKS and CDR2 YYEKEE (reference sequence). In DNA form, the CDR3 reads TGTGCCAGCAGCGGGGTGGGCGCTGAAGCTTTCTTT. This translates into CASSGVGAEAFF.

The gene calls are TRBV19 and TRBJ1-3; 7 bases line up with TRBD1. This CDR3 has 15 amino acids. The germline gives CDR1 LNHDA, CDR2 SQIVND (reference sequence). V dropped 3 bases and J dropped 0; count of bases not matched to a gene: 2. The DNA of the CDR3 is TGTGCCAGTAGTATGGGGACAGACTCTGGAAACACCATATATTTT. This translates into CASSMGTDSGNTIYF.

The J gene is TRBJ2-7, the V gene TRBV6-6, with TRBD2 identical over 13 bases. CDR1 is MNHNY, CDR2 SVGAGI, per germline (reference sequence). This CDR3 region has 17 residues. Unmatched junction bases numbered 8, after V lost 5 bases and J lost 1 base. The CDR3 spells CASSPGTTSGRSYEQYF. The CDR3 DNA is TGTGCCAGCAGTCCCGGGACGACTAGCGGGAGGTCCTACGAGCAGTACTTC.

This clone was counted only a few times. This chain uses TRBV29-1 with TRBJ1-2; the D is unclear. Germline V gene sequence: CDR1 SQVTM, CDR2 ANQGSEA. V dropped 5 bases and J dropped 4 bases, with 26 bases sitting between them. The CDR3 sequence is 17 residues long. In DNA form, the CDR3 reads TGCAGCGTTTGCCCTCCACGTTCGGACGGACGCTGCTATGGCTACACCTTC. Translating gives CSVCPPRSDGRCYGYTF.

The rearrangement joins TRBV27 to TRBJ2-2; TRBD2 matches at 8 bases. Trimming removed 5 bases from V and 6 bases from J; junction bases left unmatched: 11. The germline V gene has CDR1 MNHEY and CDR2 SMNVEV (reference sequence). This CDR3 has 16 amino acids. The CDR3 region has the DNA TGTGCCAGCAGTGGGGCGGGGGGACGCGGGCCCGGGGAGCTGTTTTTT. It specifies CASSGAGGRGPGELFF.